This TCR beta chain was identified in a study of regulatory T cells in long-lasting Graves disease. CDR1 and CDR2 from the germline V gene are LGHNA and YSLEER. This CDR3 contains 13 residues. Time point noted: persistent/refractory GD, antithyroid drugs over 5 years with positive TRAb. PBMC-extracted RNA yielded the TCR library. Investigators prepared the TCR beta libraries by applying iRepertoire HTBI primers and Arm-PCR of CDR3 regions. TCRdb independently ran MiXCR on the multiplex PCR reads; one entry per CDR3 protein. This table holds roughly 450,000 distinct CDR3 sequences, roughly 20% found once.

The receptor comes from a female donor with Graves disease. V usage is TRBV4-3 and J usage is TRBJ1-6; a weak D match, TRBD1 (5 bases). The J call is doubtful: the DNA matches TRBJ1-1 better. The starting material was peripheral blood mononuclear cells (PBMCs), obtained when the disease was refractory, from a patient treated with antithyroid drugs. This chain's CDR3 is CASSLRWGAEAFF. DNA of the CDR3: TGCGCCAGCAGCCTAAGATGGGGGGCTGAAGCTTTCTTT.